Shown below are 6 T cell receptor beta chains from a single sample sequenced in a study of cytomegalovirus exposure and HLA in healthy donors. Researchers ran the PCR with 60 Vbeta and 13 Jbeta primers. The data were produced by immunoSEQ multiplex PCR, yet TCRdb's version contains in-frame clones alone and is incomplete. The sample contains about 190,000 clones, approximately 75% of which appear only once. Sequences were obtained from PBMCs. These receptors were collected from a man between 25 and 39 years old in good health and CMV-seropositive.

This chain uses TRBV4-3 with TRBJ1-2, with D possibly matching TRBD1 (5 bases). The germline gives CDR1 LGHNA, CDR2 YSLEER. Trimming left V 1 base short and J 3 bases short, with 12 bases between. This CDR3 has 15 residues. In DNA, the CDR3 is TGCGCCAGCAGCCAAGGGTCCCCGGGGGACTATGGCTACACCTTC. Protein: CASSQGSPGDYGYTF.

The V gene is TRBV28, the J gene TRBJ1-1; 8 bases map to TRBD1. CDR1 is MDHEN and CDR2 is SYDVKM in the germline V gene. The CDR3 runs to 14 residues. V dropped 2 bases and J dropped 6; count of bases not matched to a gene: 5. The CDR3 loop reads CASSLRQGASEAFF. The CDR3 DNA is TGTGCCAGCAGTTTAAGGCAGGGGGCGTCTGAAGCTTTCTTT.

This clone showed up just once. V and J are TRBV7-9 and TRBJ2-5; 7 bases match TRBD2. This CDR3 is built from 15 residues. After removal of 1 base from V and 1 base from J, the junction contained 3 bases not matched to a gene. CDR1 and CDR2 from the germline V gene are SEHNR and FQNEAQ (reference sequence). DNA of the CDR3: TGTGCCAGCAGCTTAGAGGGACTAATCCAAGAGACCCAGTACTTC. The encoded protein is CASSLEGLIQETQYF.

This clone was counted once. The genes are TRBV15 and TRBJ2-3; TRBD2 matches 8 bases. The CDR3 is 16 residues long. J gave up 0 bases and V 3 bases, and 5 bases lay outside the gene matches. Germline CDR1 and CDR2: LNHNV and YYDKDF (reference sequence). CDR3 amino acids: CATSSGLAASTDTQYF. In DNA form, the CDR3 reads TGTGCCACCAGCAGCGGACTAGCTGCTAGCACAGATACGCAGTATTTT. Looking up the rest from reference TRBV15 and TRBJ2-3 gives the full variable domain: DAMVIQNPRYQVTQFGKPVTLSCSQTLNHNVMYWYQQKSSQAPKLLFHYYDKDFNNEADTPDNFQSRRPNTSFCFLDIRSPGLGDTAMYLCATSSGLAASTDTQYFGPGTRLTVL.

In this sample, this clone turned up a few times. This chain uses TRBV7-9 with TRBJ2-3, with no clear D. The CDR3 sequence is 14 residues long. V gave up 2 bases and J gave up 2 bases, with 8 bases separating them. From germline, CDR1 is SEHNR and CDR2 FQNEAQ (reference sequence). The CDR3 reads CASSLYDNTDTQYF. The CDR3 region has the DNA TGTGCCAGCAGCTTATACGACAACACAGATACGCAGTATTTT.

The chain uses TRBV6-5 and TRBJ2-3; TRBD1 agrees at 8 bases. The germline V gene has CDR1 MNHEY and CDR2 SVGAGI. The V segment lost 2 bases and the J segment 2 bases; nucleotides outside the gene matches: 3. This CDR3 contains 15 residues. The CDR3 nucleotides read TGTGCCAGCAGTTACCAGACAGGGGTCACAGATACGCAGTATTTT. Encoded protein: CASSYQTGVTDTQYF.